The 17 T cell receptor beta chains reported below all come from one sample, sequenced in a study of T-cell reconstitution after alpha-beta-depleted transplantation in children. Preparation of the TCRbeta library involved a method that used unique molecular identifiers. TCRdb reprocessed the PCR reads via MiXCR and lists one record per CDR3 protein. The data show some 310,000 distinct CDR3 sequences, with approximately 23% seen just once and approximately 10% held by the top ten. The material sequenced was PBMCs, mostly from graft donor cells, taken 180 days after TCRalphabeta/CD19-depleted stem cell transplant. These receptors were obtained from a male patient younger than 18 who had a stem cell transplant for acute lymphoblastic leukemia, so the T cells may come from the graft donor.

The chain couples TRBV4-1 to TRBJ1-2, with D unclear. Deletions cut 1 base from V and 8 bases from J, with 14 bases between. CDR1 and CDR2 (germline): MGHRA, YSYEKL. The CDR3 is 14 amino acids. The CDR3 nucleotides are TGCGCCAGCAGCCAAGTCCTCGTGGGAATAGGCTACACCTTC. Translated: CASSQVLVGIGYTF.

This clonotype appeared many times. The CDR3 nucleotides are TGCGCCAGCAGCTTGGCGTGGACGCCAGTGAACGAGCAGTACTTC. It encodes CASSLAWTPVNEQYF. V usage is TRBV5-1 and J usage is TRBJ2-7; D is unresolved. The V gene's germline CDR1 is SGHRS and CDR2 YFSETQ. V lost 0 bases, J lost 5 bases, and 15 bases lay in between. This CDR3 is built from 15 residues.

This clonotype was picked up a small number of times. The chain employs TRBV15 and TRBJ2-1, with no clear D. CDR1 LNHNV and CDR2 YYDKDF come from the germline V gene (reference sequence). This CDR3 region has 15 residues. Trimming stripped 0 bases from V and 2 bases from J, with 8 bases between. The CDR3 loop reads CATSRDLNPYNEQFF. CDR3 in DNA: TGTGCCACCAGCAGAGATCTAAACCCCTACAATGAGCAGTTCTTC.

This clonotype was counted between two and nine times. J is TRBJ2-1 and V is TRBV3-1; the D is unclear. There are 13 residues in the CDR3. The V end lost 3 bases, the J end lost 4 bases, and 7 bases lay between the germline ends. Germline-derived CDR1 and CDR2 are LGHDT and YNNKEL (reference sequence). In DNA form, the CDR3 reads TGTGCCAGCAGCCATCGAAATTACAATGAGCAGTTCTTC. Translating it yields CASSHRNYNEQFF.

This clonotype showed up just a few times. The DNA of the CDR3 is TGCGCCAGCAGCCCGGGACTGCTGAGGGATTCACCCCTCCACTTT. As protein: CASSPGLLRDSPLHF. The chain combines TRBV4-1 with TRBJ1-6, with a weak D call TRBD1 (5 bases). The CDR3 runs to 15 residues. Looked up from germline, CDR1 is MGHRA and CDR2 is YSYEKL. V was cut by 4 bases and J by 8 bases, with 15 bases left in between.

In this sample, this clonotype turned up a few times. This chain uses TRBV7-9 with TRBJ2-1; 7 nucleotides align to TRBD2. Germline V CDR1 and CDR2: SEHNR, FQNEAQ (reference sequence). The length of the CDR3 is 15 residues. V was clipped by 5 bases and J by 6 bases; unmatched bases: 10. CDR3 in DNA: TGTGCCAGCAGCACCGCGGGACTACCGGGCAATGAGCAGTTCTTC. Its translation is CASSTAGLPGNEQFF.

CDR3 protein: CASSPVPTYYNEQFF. The CDR3 DNA reads as TGTGCCAGCAGCCCCGTTCCGACGTACTACAATGAGCAGTTCTTC. The rearrangement joins TRBV3-1 to TRBJ2-1; no definite D call. The CDR3 runs to 15 residues. The V gene lost 4 bases and the J gene lost 3 bases, with 13 bases spanning the gap. The germline V gene has CDR1 LGHDT and CDR2 YNNKEL (reference sequence).

V usage is TRBV6-1 and J usage is TRBJ2-3; TRBD1 matches at 7 bases. With 6 bases clipped from V and 0 bases from J, the junction kept 6 bases outside the gene matches. Germline lookup yields CDR1 MNHNS and CDR2 SASEGT. This CDR3 comprises 15 residues. The CDR3 nucleotides are TGTGCCAGCAGGCGGACAGGAACTAGCACAGATACGCAGTATTTT. It is translated as CASRRTGTSTDTQYF.

This chain connects TRBV11-2 to TRBJ1-2, with 7 bases matching TRBD1. Germline assignment: CDR1 SGHAT and CDR2 FQNNGV. The CDR3 is 14 amino acids. Trimming at V came to 5 bases and at J to 8 bases, leaving 11 bases not matched to a gene. As DNA, the CDR3 is TGTGCCAGCAGCCAGTTCCCCGGGACAGCCGGCTACACCTTC. This codes for CASSQFPGTAGYTF.

The chain recombines TRBV27 with TRBJ1-5; D ambiguous. Germline-derived CDR1 and CDR2 are MNHEY and SMNVEV (reference sequence). The CDR3 runs to 13 residues. V shed 0 bases and J shed 7 bases, with 7 bases lying between them. In DNA form, the CDR3 reads TGTGCCAGCAGTTTATCGTGGGCGCAGCCCCAGCATTTT. Amino acid sequence: CASSLSWAQPQHF.

The rearrangement uses TRBV3-1 and TRBJ2-1; the match to TRBD2 covers 11 bases. The V gene's germline CDR1 is LGHDT and CDR2 YNNKEL (reference sequence). The CDR3 has 17 amino acids. V lost 4 bases to trimming and J lost 1 base; unmatched junction nucleotides: 6. The CDR3 is CASSPLLAGESYNEQFF. CDR3 nucleotides: TGTGCCAGCAGCCCTCTACTAGCGGGAGAGTCCTACAATGAGCAGTTCTTC.

This clonotype was recorded a few times. This chain connects TRBV7-8 to TRBJ2-7; 12 bases match TRBD1. Germline CDR1 reads SGHVS; CDR2 reads FQNEAQ. V gave up 4 bases and J gave up 1 base; unmatched junction bases: 11. The CDR3 extends over 18 amino acids. The CDR3 sequence is CASSSPGQGAIGSYEQYF. CDR3 coding DNA: TGTGCCAGCAGCTCGCCGGGACAGGGGGCGATTGGGTCCTACGAGCAGTACTTC.

This clonotype was counted a few times. V usage is TRBV29-1 and J usage is TRBJ2-7; 8 bases are a match to TRBD2. The CDR3 covers 14 residues. Germline CDR1 reads SQVTM; CDR2 reads ANQGSEA. The V gene end was trimmed by 4 bases and the J gene end by 2 bases; junction bases not matched to a gene: 7. The DNA for the CDR3 is TGCAGCGTTGTCGGGAGGGGGGGACCCTACGAGCAGTACTTC. Protein sequence: CSVVGRGGPYEQYF.

This clonotype occurred many times. This chain's CDR3 is CASSPGQYEQYF. DNA of the CDR3: TGTGCCAGCAGCCCGGGACAGTACGAGCAGTACTTC. The genes are TRBV5-5 and TRBJ2-7, with 7 bases matching TRBD1. The CDR3 covers 12 residues. CDR1 and CDR2 from the germline V gene are SGHKS and YYEKEE (reference sequence). The V segment lost 4 bases and the J segment 4 bases; nucleotides outside the gene matches: 2.

The chain recombines TRBV7-8 with TRBJ2-2; 7 positions match TRBD2. V lost 7 bases to trimming and J lost 1 base; unmatched junction nucleotides: 6. The CDR3 is 15 amino acids. Germline V gives CDR1 SGHVS, CDR2 FQNEAQ. The CDR3 protein is CASNGGRQNTGELFF. The CDR3 nucleotides are TGTGCCAGCAACGGGGGGAGACAGAACACCGGGGAGCTGTTTTTT. The variable domain in full, with the rest retrieved from reference TRBV7-8 and TRBJ2-2, is GAGVSQSPRYKVAKRGQDVALRCDPISGHVSLFWYQQALGQGPEFLTYFQNEAQLDKSGLPSDRFFAERPEGSVSTLKIQRTQQEDSAVYLCASNGGRQNTGELFFGEGSRLTVL.

This clonotype was detected a few times. The CDR3 sequence: CATRDVFRYSYEQYF. CDR3 nucleotide sequence: TGTGCCACCCGGGACGTCTTCCGGTACTCCTACGAGCAGTACTTC. The chain links TRBV10-3 to TRBJ2-7; D tentatively fits TRBD1 or TRBD2 (5 bases each). The CDR3 runs 15 residues. Looked up from germline, CDR1 is ENHRY and CDR2 is SYGVKD. V lost 10 bases and J 0 bases, leaving 19 bases between the germline ends.

This clonotype was seen a handful of times. The rearrangement links TRBV7-3 to TRBJ2-1, with D perhaps being TRBD1 or TRBD2 (6 bases each). The V gene's germline CDR1 is SGHTA and CDR2 FQGTGA. Trimming removed 2 bases at V and 6 bases at J, with 11 bases between. This CDR3 comprises 14 residues. This CDR3 is CASSLQGRRNEQFF. The CDR3 coding sequence is TGTGCCAGCAGCTTACAGGGGAGGCGCAATGAGCAGTTCTTC. The full variable domain, its missing parts supplied by reference TRBV7-3 and TRBJ2-1, is GAGVSQTPSNKVTEKGKYVELRCDPISGHTALYWYRQSLGQGPEFLIYFQGTGAADDSGLPNDRFFAVRPEGSVSTLKIQRTERGDSAVYLCASSLQGRRNEQFFGPGTRLTVL.